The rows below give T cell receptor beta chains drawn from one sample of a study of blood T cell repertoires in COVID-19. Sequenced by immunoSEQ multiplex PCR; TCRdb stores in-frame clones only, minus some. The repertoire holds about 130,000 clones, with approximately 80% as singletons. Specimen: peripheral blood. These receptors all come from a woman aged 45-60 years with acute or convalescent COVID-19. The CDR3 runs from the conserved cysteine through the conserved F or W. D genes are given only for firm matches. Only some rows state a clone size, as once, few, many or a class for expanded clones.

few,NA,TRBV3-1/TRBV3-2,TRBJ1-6,TGTGCCAGCAGCCTACAGGGCTCTAATTCACCCCTCCACTTT,CASSLQGSNSPLHF
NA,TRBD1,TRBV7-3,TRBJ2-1,TGTGCCAGCAGCTTAACTGGGACAGGGGCCTACAATGAGCAGTTCTTC,CASSLTGTGAYNEQFF
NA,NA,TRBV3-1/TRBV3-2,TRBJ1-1,TGTGCCAGCAGCCAAACAGGAATTAACACTGAAGCTTTCTTT,CASSQTGINTEAFF
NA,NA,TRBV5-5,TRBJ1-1,TGTGCCAGCAGCTTGGCACAGGCTGAAGCTTTCTTT,CASSLAQAEAFF
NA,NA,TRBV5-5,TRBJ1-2,TGTGCCAGCAGCTCAGGGGTCTATGGCTACACCTTC,CASSSGVYGYTF
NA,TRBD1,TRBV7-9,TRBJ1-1,TGTGCCAGCAGCTTGACAGGGGGCAACACTGAAGCTTTCTTT,CASSLTGGNTEAFF
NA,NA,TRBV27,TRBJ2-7,TGTGCCAGCAGCAATGGGGCCGAGCAGTACTTC,CASSNGAEQYF
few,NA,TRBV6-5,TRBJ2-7,TGTGCCAGCAGTTACTCGGCGGCAGGGTCCTCCTACGAGCAGTACTTC,CASSYSAAGSSYEQYF
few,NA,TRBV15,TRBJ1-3,TGTGCCACAACGGAGAACAGGTTCTCTGGAAACACCATATATTTT,CATTENRFSGNTIYF
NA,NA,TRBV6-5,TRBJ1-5,TGTGCCAGCAGGTCTGGGGGAGGTAATCAGCCCCAGCATTTT,CASRSGGGNQPQHF
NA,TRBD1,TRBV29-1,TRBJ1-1,TGCAGCGTTGCCAGTCGGGCAGGGGGGAACACTGAAGCTTTCTTT,CSVASRAGGNTEAFF
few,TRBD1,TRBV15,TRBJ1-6,TGTGCCACCAGCAGGGAAAAGACAGGGAATTCACCCCTCCACTTT,CATSREKTGNSPLHF
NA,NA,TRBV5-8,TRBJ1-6,TGTGCCAGCAGCTTCGAGGCCTTGAATTCACCCCTCCACTTT,CASSFEALNSPLHF
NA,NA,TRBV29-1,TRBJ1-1,TGCAGCGTTCGGAGGGACCCTGAAGCTTTCTTT,CSVRRDPEAFF
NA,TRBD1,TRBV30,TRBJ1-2,TGTGCCTGGAGTGTACAGGGGGCAGGCAACTATGGCTACACCTTC,CAWSVQGAGNYGYTF
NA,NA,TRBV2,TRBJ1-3,TGTGCCAACGTAGGGGCGGTTGGAAACACCATATATTTT,CANVGAVGNTIYF
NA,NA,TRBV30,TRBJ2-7,TGTGCCTGGAGTGTCGCGGGACCCCTCACCTACGAGCAGTACTTC,CAWSVAGPLTYEQYF
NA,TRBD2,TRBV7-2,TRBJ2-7,TGTGCCAGCAGCTTCGGGGGGGTGACCTACGAGCAGTACTTC,CASSFGGVTYEQYF
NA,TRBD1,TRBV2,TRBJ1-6,TGTGCCAGCAGTTACTCACCCAGGGGGGATTCACCCCTCCACTTT,CASSYSPRGDSPLHF
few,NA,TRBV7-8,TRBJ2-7,TGTGCCAGCAGCCCGTACCCTAACAGGGCTCACGAGCAGTACTTC,CASSPYPNRAHEQYF
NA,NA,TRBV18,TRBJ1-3,TGTGCCAGCTCACCCCCCGGGGGGCAACGAAACACCATATATTTT,CASSPPGGQRNTIYF
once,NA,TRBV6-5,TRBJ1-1,TGTGCCACCCCAGAAGGGGGTTACACTGAAGCTTTCTTT,CATPEGGYTEAFF
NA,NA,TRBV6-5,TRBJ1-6,TGTGCCAGCGGGCCGTCGAGCTCCTATAATTCACCCCTCCACTTT,CASGPSSSYNSPLHF
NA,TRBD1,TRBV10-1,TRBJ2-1,TGCGCCAGCAGTGCGGGACAGGCCTACAATGAGCAGTTCTTC,CASSAGQAYNEQFF
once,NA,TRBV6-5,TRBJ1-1,TGTGCCAGCAGTTTCGGGGGTGGGAACACTGAAGCTTTCTTT,CASSFGGGNTEAFF
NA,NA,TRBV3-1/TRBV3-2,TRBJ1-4,TGTGCCAGCAGCCAACCAGAAGGGGGACGTGAAAAACTGTTTTTT,CASSQPEGGREKLFF
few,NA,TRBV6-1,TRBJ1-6,TGTGCCAGCAGTGAGACTCAAGCCATATGGTCACCCCTCCACTTT,CASSETQAIWSPLHF
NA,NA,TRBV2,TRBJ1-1,TGTGCCAGCAGTGAATCTTGGGCGAGCACTGAAGCTTTCTTT,CASSESWASTEAFF
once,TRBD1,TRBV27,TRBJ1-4,TGTGCCAGCAGTTCCAGACAGGGGGCGGGTAATGAAAAACTGTTTTTT,CASSSRQGAGNEKLFF